This T cell receptor (beta chain) was obtained from a study of blood T cell repertoires in COVID-19. Study-wide context: The United States, Italy and Spain were the sources of the acute and convalescent COVID-19 samples. The analysed material was cDNA or gDNA that came from T cells, B-cell-depleted T cells, or PBMCs.

CDR1 and CDR2 from the germline V gene are MNHEY and SVGAGI. V gave up 7 bases and J gave up 7 bases, with 19 bases separating them. The CDR3 extends over 15 amino acids. Per the study methods: Using reference gene primer amplification, nucleated cell counts were estimated. Sequencing was performed with immunoSEQ multiplex PCR; in TCRdb, only in-frame clones are kept and a portion is missing. Clonal size and the V and J genes are those of that table, whereas D and trimming came from the DNA. The sample has over 200,000 clones, about 90% seen once. This sequence joins TRBV6-5 and TRBJ1-4; TRBD1 is a possible D gene (6 bases). The receptor was derived from a man in his forties with active or convalescent COVID-19. The source material was peripheral blood. The CDR3 DNA follows: TGTGCCAGCAAGCTAGCCGGACAGTCGGGTGAAAAACTGTTTTTT. Its protein product is CASKLAGQSGEKLFF.